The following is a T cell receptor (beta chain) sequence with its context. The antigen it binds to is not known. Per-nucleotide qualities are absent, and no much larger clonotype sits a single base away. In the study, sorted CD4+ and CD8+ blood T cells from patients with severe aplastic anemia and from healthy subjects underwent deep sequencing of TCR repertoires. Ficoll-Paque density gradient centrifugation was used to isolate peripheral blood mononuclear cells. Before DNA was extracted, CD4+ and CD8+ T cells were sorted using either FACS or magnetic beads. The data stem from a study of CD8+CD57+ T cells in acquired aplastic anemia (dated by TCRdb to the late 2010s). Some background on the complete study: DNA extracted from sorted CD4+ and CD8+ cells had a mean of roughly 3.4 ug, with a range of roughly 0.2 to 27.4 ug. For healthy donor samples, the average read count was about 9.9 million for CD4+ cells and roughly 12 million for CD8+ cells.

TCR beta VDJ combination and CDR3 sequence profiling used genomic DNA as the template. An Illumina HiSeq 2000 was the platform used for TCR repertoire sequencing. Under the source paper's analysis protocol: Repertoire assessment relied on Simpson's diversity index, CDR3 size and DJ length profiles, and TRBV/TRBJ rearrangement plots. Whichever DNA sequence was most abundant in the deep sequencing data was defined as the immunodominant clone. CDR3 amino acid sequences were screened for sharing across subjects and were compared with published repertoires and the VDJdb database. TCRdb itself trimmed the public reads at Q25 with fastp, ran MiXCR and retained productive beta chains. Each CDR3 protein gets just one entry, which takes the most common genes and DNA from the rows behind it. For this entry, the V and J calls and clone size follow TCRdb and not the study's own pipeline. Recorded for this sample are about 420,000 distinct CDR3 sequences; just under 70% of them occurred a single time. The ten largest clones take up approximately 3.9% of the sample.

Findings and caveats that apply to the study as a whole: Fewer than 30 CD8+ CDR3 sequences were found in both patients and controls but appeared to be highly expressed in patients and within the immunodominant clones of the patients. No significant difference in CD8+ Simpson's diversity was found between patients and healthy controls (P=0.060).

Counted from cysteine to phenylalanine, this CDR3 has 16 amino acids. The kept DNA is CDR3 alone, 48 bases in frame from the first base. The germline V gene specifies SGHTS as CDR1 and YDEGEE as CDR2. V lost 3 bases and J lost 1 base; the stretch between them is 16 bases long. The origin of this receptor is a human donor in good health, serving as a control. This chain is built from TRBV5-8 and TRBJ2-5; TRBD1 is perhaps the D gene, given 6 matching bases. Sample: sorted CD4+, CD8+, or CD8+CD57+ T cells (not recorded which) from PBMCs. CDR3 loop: CASSYDPNRAQETQYF. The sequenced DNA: TGTGCCAGCAGCTACGACCCGAACAGGGCCCAAGAGACCCAGTACTTC. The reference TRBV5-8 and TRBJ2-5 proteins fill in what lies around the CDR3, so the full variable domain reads EAGVTQSPTHLIKTRGQQATLRCSPISGHTSVYWYQQALGLGLQFLLWYDEGEERNRGNFPPRFSGRQFPNYSSELNVNALELEDSALYLCASSYDPNRAQETQYFGPGTRLLVL.